The rows below give T cell receptor beta chains drawn from one sample of a study of T cell responses to AZD1222 COVID-19 vaccine. Repertoires were generated with immunoSEQ multiplex PCR, while TCRdb's copy carries only in-frame clones and drops some. The table has nearly 90,000 clones, about 91% seen once. The material sequenced was peripheral blood, taken on day 0 of MenACWY control vaccination. The receptors derive from an adult in good health. CDR3s include the opening cysteine and the closing phenylalanine or tryptophan. Clone size appears in some rows only: once, few, many, or a class for an expanded clone.

V	length	J	size	CDR3
TRBV21-1	15	TRBJ1-4	-	CASSKSNQGGEKLFF
TRBV19	15	TRBJ1-2	-	CASSSQGATNYGYTF
TRBV7-2	15	TRBJ1-3	-	CASSLERSSGNTIYF
TRBV3-1/TRBV3-2	14	TRBJ1-6	-	CASSQEVAGSPLHF
TRBV19	14	TRBJ2-4	-	CASSMGQGRNIQYF
TRBV7-9	12	TRBJ2-7	few	CASSLHSYEQYF
TRBV7-9	15	TRBJ1-2	few	CASSLVSGANYGYTF
TRBV7-2	15	TRBJ2-1	-	CASSLRGATYNEQFF
TRBV15	13	TRBJ1-1	-	CATSGHLNTEAFF
TRBV6-5	14	TRBJ1-1	-	CASSLGQSNTEAFF
TRBV20-1	11	TRBJ1-6	-	CSARDRGTLHF
TRBV6-1	15	TRBJ1-2	-	CASSETKGANYGYTF
TRBV25-1	15	TRBJ1-6	-	CASSAQTGDNSPLHF
TRBV4-1	15	TRBJ2-1	once	CASSPDRESYNEQFF
TRBV29-1	12	TRBJ1-1	-	CSVWVSNTEAFF
TRBV19	15	TRBJ2-3	-	CASSSPGGGADTQYF